The rows below give T cell receptor beta chains drawn from one sample of a study of molecular identifiers for immune sequencing clone quantification. From the PCR reads, TCRdb called clonotypes with MiXCR, one entry per CDR3 protein. Of tens of thousands of distinct CDR3 sequences listed, 15% to 20% were seen once; the top ten hold nearly 1.5%. Sequenced material: naive CD8+ T cells from blood, with Jurkat cell RNA spiked in. The receptors come from a human donor in good health. Some libraries in this study had Jurkat cell RNA spiked in. The CDR3 runs from the conserved cysteine through the conserved F or W. A D gene is named only where the DNA matches it firmly. Part of the rows lack a size; the others show once, few, many or a class for expanded clones.

TRBD2,TRBJ2-1,many,TRBV20-1,CSAREGGTSWSEQFF,TGCAGTGCTAGAGAGGGGGGGACTAGCTGGAGTGAGCAGTTCTTC
TRBD1,TRBJ2-3,many,TRBV30,CAWDRGTDTQYF,TGTGCCTGGGACAGGGGGACAGATACGCAGTATTTT
-,TRBJ2-1,many,TRBV20-1,CSARDRYDEQFF,TGCAGTGCTAGAGATCGGTACGATGAGCAGTTCTTC
-,TRBJ2-1,-,TRBV14,CASSHYNEQFF,TGTGCCAGCAGCCATTACAATGAGCAGTTCTTC
-,TRBJ2-1,many,TRBV11-2,CASSSGLQQFF,TGTGCCAGCAGCTCGGGACTCCAGCAGTTCTTC
-,TRBJ2-2,many,TRBV19,CASSIDGVLPTGELFF,TGTGCCAGTAGTATAGATGGCGTCTTACCCACCGGGGAGCTGTTTTTT
TRBD2,TRBJ2-1,-,TRBV7-9,CASSSRELAFEQFF,TGTGCCAGCAGCTCCCGAGAACTAGCGTTTGAGCAGTTCTTC
-,TRBJ2-3,many,TRBV4-3,CASSLGLNLEDTQYF,TGCGCCAGCAGCCTCGGACTCAACCTCGAAGATACGCAGTATTTT
TRBD1,TRBJ2-2,many,TRBV6-7,CASSPGTGESVGELFF,TGTGCCAGCAGTCCCGGGACAGGGGAGAGCGTCGGGGAGCTGTTTTTT
-,TRBJ2-2,many,TRBV27,CASSLQTTGELFF,TGTGCCAGCAGTCTTCAGACGACCGGGGAGCTGTTTTTT
-,TRBJ2-4,many,TRBV9,CASSASGTQNIQYF,TGTGCCAGCAGCGCGTCCGGGACTCAAAACATTCAGTACTTC
-,TRBJ2-7,many,TRBV20-1,CSAVSEISSYEQYF,TGCAGTGCTGTTAGCGAGATAAGCTCCTACGAGCAGTACTTC
-,TRBJ2-7,-,TRBV27,CASSIAGGGYEQYF,TGTGCCAGCAGTATAGCCGGGGGCGGTTACGAGCAGTACTTC
-,TRBJ1-1,many,TRBV19,CASSIGWGTNTEAFF,TGTGCCAGTAGTATAGGATGGGGGACGAACACTGAAGCTTTCTTT
TRBD2,TRBJ2-7,-,TRBV5-8,CASSPGLAATYEQYF,TGTGCCAGCAGCCCGGGACTAGCGGCCACCTACGAGCAGTACTTC
-,TRBJ2-7,many,TRBV12-3/TRBV12-4,CASGRDLGLHEQYF,TGTGCCAGCGGGAGAGACCTAGGACTCCACGAGCAGTACTTC
-,TRBJ2-1,many,TRBV3-1,CASSQDLGGLSYNEQFF,TGTGCCAGCAGCCAAGATCTGGGGGGCTTATCCTACAATGAGCAGTTCTTC
-,TRBJ1-3,-,TRBV7-8,CASSLYLVYSGNTICF,TGTGCCAGCAGCTTATATCTGGTCTACTCTGGAAACACCATATGTTTT
TRBD2,TRBJ2-5,many,TRBV10-1,CASSEVAGDETQYF,TGCGCCAGCAGTGAAGTAGCGGGAGATGAGACCCAGTACTTC
TRBD1,TRBJ2-3,few,TRBV6-2/TRBV6-3,CASSYALDRGKADTQYF,TGTGCCAGCAGTTACGCCTTAGACAGGGGTAAGGCAGATACGCAGTATTTT
-,TRBJ1-3,many,TRBV27,CASSLWTGPSSGNTIYF,TGTGCCAGCAGTCTGTGGACGGGTCCTTCCTCTGGAAACACCATATATTTT
TRBD1,TRBJ2-1,many,TRBV29-1,CSVESWQGADNEQFF,TGCAGCGTTGAAAGTTGGCAGGGGGCGGACAATGAGCAGTTCTTC
TRBD2,TRBJ2-3,many,TRBV4-3,CASSQDLNPVAGARYTDTQYF,TGCGCCAGCAGCCAAGATTTAAATCCGGTAGCGGGAGCGCGTTACACAGATACGCAGTATTTT
-,TRBJ2-1,-,TRBV2,CASTPPGLLSYNEQFF,TGTGCCAGCACCCCTCCGGGACTCCTCTCCTACAATGAGCAGTTCTTC
-,TRBJ1-1,-,TRBV18,CASSPPADTEAFF,TGTGCCAGCTCACCACCGGCAGACACTGAAGCTTTCTTT
-,TRBJ2-3,many,TRBV7-9,CASSPPAGVFQDTQYF,TGTGCCAGCAGTCCTCCAGCAGGGGTCTTCCAAGATACGCAGTATTTT
TRBD1,TRBJ2-5,many,TRBV7-9,CASSLLAGGWETQYF,TGTGCCAGCAGCTTGCTAGCAGGGGGCTGGGAGACCCAGTACTTC
-,TRBJ1-5,few,TRBV5-6,CASSLGGTSNQPQHF,TGTGCCAGCAGCTTGGGGGGAACTAGCAATCAGCCCCAGCATTTT
-,TRBJ2-1,many,TRBV3-1,CASSGTHPEERYNEQFF,TGTGCCAGCAGTGGGACCCACCCGGAAGAGAGATACAATGAGCAGTTCTTC
-,TRBJ2-3,many,TRBV20-1,CSASSLVPITDTQYF,TGCAGTGCTAGTTCCCTGGTTCCAATCACAGATACGCAGTATTTT
-,TRBJ1-1,-,TRBV15,CATSRDMAGVGTEAFF,TGTGCCACCAGCAGAGATATGGCTGGCGTAGGCACTGAAGCTTTCTTT
TRBD1,TRBJ1-1,many,TRBV2,CASSERWDRGRGHTEAFF,TGTGCCAGCAGTGAACGATGGGACAGGGGCCGGGGCCACACTGAAGCTTTCTTT
-,TRBJ2-4,many,TRBV29-1,CSVLGLKGIQYF,TGCAGCGTTCTAGGGCTCAAGGGGATTCAGTACTTC
-,TRBJ2-7,many,TRBV10-2,CASSELLVSEQYF,TGCGCCAGCAGTGAGCTACTAGTTTCCGAGCAGTACTTC
-,TRBJ2-7,many,TRBV7-9,CASSQTPTYEQYF,TGTGCCAGCAGCCAAACCCCCACGTACGAGCAGTACTTC
-,TRBJ2-1,many,TRBV7-9,CASSLASDFPFF,TGTGCCAGCAGCTTAGCCTCAGATTTCCCGTTCTTC
-,TRBJ2-3,many,TRBV5-1,CASSSPAPADTQYF,TGCGCCAGCAGCTCCCCTGCCCCCGCAGATACGCAGTATTTT
-,TRBJ1-5,many,TRBV27,CASGGRSSNQPQHF,TGTGCCAGCGGCGGTAGGTCGAGCAATCAGCCCCAGCATTTT
-,TRBJ1-1,many,TRBV27,CASSLSPGARGGVTEAFF,TGTGCCAGCAGTTTATCGCCGGGGGCTCGCGGAGGCGTCACTGAAGCTTTCTTT
TRBD1,TRBJ2-7,many,TRBV15,CATSGYQGAGEQYF,TGTGCCACCAGCGGGTATCAGGGGGCTGGCGAGCAGTACTTC
-,TRBJ1-2,few,TRBV9,CASSVEGF,TGTGCCAGCAGCGTAGAAGGGTTC
TRBD2,TRBJ2-7,many,TRBV27,CASSPLKAGGVDEQYF,TGTGCCAGCAGCCCCCTCAAGGCGGGAGGAGTCGACGAGCAGTACTTC
-,TRBJ2-5,many,TRBV4-2,CASSQDVGQETQYF,TGTGCCAGCAGCCAAGATGTAGGACAAGAGACCCAGTACTTC
TRBD1,TRBJ2-7,-,TRBV27,CASSFFQGAYEQYF,TGTGCCAGCAGTTTTTTCCAGGGGGCTTACGAGCAGTACTTC
-,TRBJ1-3,many,TRBV20-1,CSARDSGFRNTIYF,TGCAGTGCTAGAGATTCAGGGTTTCGAAACACCATATATTTT
-,TRBJ2-2,many,TRBV20-1,CSAPTENTGELFF,TGCAGTGCTCCCACAGAGAACACCGGGGAGCTGTTTTTT
TRBD1,TRBJ2-3,many,TRBV7-7,CASSFRGRQGDTQYF,TGTGCTAGCAGCTTCCGAGGGAGACAGGGAGATACGCAGTATTTT
-,TRBJ1-1,few,TRBV7-3,CASSFLRGVRLNTEAFF,TGTGCCAGCAGCTTCCTACGGGGCGTAAGGTTGAACACTGAAGCTTTCTTT
TRBD2,TRBJ2-7,many,TRBV7-6,CASSLTSGRYLSYEQYF,TGTGCCAGCAGCCTCACTAGCGGGAGGTACCTGTCGTACGAGCAGTACTTC
-,TRBJ1-5,many,TRBV6-4,CASRGGTGQPQHF,TGTGCCAGCAGAGGGGGGACGGGACAGCCCCAGCATTTT
-,TRBJ2-3,many,TRBV7-6,CASSPEQDSLESSTDTQYF,TGTGCCAGCAGCCCCGAGCAGGACAGCCTAGAATCTAGCACAGATACGCAGTATTTT
-,TRBJ2-7,many,TRBV2,CASSEASSASSEQYF,TGTGCCAGCAGTGAAGCTAGTTCGGCGTCCTCGGAGCAGTACTTC